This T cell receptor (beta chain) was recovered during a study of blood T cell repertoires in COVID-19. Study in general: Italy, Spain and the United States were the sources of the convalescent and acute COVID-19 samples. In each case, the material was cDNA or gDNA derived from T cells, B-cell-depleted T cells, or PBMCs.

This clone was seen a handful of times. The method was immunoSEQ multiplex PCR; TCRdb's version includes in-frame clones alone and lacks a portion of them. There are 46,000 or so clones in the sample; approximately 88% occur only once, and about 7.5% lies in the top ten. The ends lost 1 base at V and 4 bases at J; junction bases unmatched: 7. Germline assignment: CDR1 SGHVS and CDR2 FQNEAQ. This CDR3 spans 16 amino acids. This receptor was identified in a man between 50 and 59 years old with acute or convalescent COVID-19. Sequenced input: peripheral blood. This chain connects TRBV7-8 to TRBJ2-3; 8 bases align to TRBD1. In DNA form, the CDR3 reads TGTGCCAGCAGCTTAGGAGGACAGGGAACGGCAGATACGCAGTATTTT. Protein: CASSLGGQGTADTQYF. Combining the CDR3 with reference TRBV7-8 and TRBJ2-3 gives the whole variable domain GAGVSQSPRYKVAKRGQDVALRCDPISGHVSLFWYQQALGQGPEFLTYFQNEAQLDKSGLPSDRFFAERPEGSVSTLKIQRTQQEDSAVYLCASSLGGQGTADTQYFGPGTRLTVL.